This T cell receptor (beta chain) originates from a study of T cells in Graves' hyperthyroidism and ophthalmopathy. Out of less than 12 ml of fresh peripheral blood came the PBMCs. Notes on the study in general: Most thyroid clonotypes expanded above 0.001 appeared in blood too. With a median lead of around 5.9 months before onset, the model predicted ophthalmopathy.

This clonotype was counted ten times or more. Its antigen is unidentified. RNA transcripts served as the template for amplifying TCR beta CDR3 regions. TCR CDR3 regions were first amplified by RT-PCR with HTBI primers. In TCRdb, the multiplex PCR reads were re-called with MiXCR into one record per CDR3 protein. The table includes hundreds of thousands of distinct CDR3 sequences, approximately 15% detected once. Germline V CDR1 and CDR2: SGHVS, FQNEAQ. The V end was cut by 0 bases, the J end by 6 bases, with 11 bases between. This CDR3 is built from 14 residues. This clonotype was obtained from a middle-aged woman with Graves' ophthalmopathy. The V call is TRBV7-8, the J call TRBJ1-2; D possibly corresponds to TRBD1 (5 bases). The sample comprised blood. This chain's CDR3 is CASSLARGEHGYTF. The CDR3, as DNA: TGTGCCAGCAGCTTAGCGCGGGGGGAGCATGGCTACACCTTC.